This T cell receptor (beta chain) derives from a study of T cell changes during pregnancy in multiple sclerosis. Assay: immunoSEQ multiplex PCR; the TCRdb copy retains only in-frame clones and omits some. The data contain 69,000 or so clones, roughly 92% of them singletons. V shed 2 bases and J 1 base; nucleotides not matched to a gene: 7. Germline CDR1 MDHEN, CDR2 SYDVKM. The CDR3 runs 16 residues. This chain joins TRBV28 and TRBJ2-7, with 8 bases fitting TRBD1. The sequence came from a female donor in good health, enrolled as a control in a pregnancy study. Sequences were derived from peripheral blood, sampled in the third trimester of pregnancy. In nucleotides, the CDR3 is TGTGCCAGCAGTTTAATGGACAGGGCACGGTCCTACGAGCAGTACTTC. Its translation: CASSLMDRARSYEQYF.